This paragraph reports one TCR beta chain. Its specificity is unknown. Germline V gives CDR1 SGDLS, CDR2 YYNGEE. CDR3 length: 16 residues. The germline V and J ends were trimmed by 3 bases and 0 bases, with 12 bases remaining between them. The method was immunoSEQ multiplex PCR; TCRdb's version includes in-frame clones alone and lacks a portion of them. The repertoire consists of over 75,000 clones, with roughly 91% occurring once and the leading ten covering around 8.6%. The source of the sample is a study of graft-versus-host responses after intestinal transplantation. Study information: Following induction with anti-thymocyte globulin, all recipients were given tacrolimus and steroids for two to three years. Findings of the study overall: Declining HvG levels early post-transplant were linked to peak circulating GvH clone levels.

The chain has TRBV9 and TRBJ2-2; D is ambiguous. Source: unstimulated CD8+ T cells sorted from spleen or lymph node cells, taken before transplant. The source of this sequence is a human donor who was the organ donor for an intestinal transplant. This CDR3 is CASSGGQQANTGELFF. For the CDR3, the DNA is TGTGCCAGCAGCGGCGGTCAGCAGGCGAACACCGGGGAGCTGTTTTTT.